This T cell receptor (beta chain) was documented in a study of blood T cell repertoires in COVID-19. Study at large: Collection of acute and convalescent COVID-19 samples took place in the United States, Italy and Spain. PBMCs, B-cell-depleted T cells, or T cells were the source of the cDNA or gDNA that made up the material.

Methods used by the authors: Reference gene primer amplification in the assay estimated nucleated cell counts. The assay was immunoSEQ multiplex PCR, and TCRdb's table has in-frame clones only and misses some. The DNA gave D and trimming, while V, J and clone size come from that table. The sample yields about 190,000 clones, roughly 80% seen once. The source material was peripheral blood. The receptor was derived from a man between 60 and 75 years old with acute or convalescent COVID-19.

The CDR3 is CASIWLDRAYEQYF. The DNA of the CDR3 is TGTGCCAGCATATGGTTGGACAGGGCCTACGAGCAGTACTTC. V usage is TRBV2 and J usage is TRBJ2-7, with TRBD1 identical over 8 bases. Per germline, CDR1 SNHLY and CDR2 FYNNEI. The CDR3 spans 14 residues. Trimming at V came to 7 bases and at J to 2 bases, leaving 7 bases not matched to a gene.